These 32 T cell receptor beta chains originate from one sample sequenced in a study of cytomegalovirus exposure and HLA in healthy donors. In the PCR, 60 Vbeta and 13 Jbeta primers were used. Using immunoSEQ multiplex PCR, the repertoire was profiled, and TCRdb retains in-frame clones only, with some absent. The table includes about 170,000 clones, around 84% detected once. Sequencing was performed on PBMCs. Every receptor here comes from a young man in good health and CMV-seropositive.

With respect to this clone: The junction differs from germline at one of its ends, possibly a read error. The rearrangement links TRBV7-2 to TRBJ2-4, with TRBD1 identical over 7 bases. Germline CDR1 SGHTA, CDR2 FQGNSA. The CDR3 spans 19 residues. As DNA, the CDR3 is TGTGCCAGCAGCCCAAAACAGGGGTTTGGTTACGTAGCCAAAAACAGTCAGTACTTC. Translating gives CASSPKQGFGYVAKNSQYF.

This clone was picked up one time. The V and J genes are TRBV6-1 and TRBJ1-5; no definite D call. Germline V gene sequence: CDR1 MNHNS, CDR2 SASEGT. The germline V and J ends were trimmed by 8 bases and 0 bases, with 11 bases remaining between them. The length of the CDR3 is 14 residues. CDR3: CASWAPYSNQPQHF. For the CDR3, the DNA is TGTGCCAGCTGGGCCCCATATAGCAATCAGCCCCAGCATTTT.

The chain couples TRBV7-9 to TRBJ1-1, with D maybe TRBD1 (6 bases). The CDR3 length is 18 residues. Germline V CDR1 and CDR2: SEHNR, FQNEAQ (reference sequence). V lost 5 bases to trimming and J lost 3 bases, with 25 bases between them. The CDR3 loop reads CASSPAGGGGGLDTEAFF. CDR3 sequence (DNA): TGTGCCAGCAGCCCCGCGGGCGGGGGAGGGGGTTTGGACACTGAAGCTTTCTTT.

The rearrangement uses TRBV7-9 and TRBJ2-2; TRBD2 might be the D (7 bases). V was pared by 11 bases and J by 1 base, with 14 bases between. The CDR3 loop spans 14 amino acids. Germline loops: CDR1 SEHNR, CDR2 FQNEAQ (reference sequence). CDR3 nucleotide sequence: TGTGCCGGCACAGGGAGGGTGAACACCGGGGAGCTGTTTTTT. Translated, it gives CAGTGRVNTGELFF.

The chain carries TRBV29-1 and TRBJ2-7; 9 bases line up with TRBD1. The V gene's germline CDR1 is SQVTM and CDR2 ANQGSEA. After removal of 7 bases from V and 0 bases from J, the junction contained 4 bases not matched to a gene. The CDR3 is 13 residues long. CDR3 amino acids: CSARTGVSYEQYF. Written as DNA, the CDR3 is TGCAGCGCCCGGACAGGGGTCTCCTACGAGCAGTACTTC.

Details on this clone: Other DNA sequences from this sample encode an identical CDR3 as well. The J gene is TRBJ2-7, the V gene TRBV9; TRBD2 matches 11 bases. The length of the CDR3 is 17 residues. The ends lost 0 bases at V and 2 bases at J; junction bases unmatched: 7. CDR1 is SGDLS, CDR2 YYNGEE, per germline. The CDR3 sequence: CASSVGFASGRTYEQYF. The CDR3, as DNA: TGTGCCAGCAGCGTAGGGTTCGCTAGCGGGAGGACCTACGAGCAGTACTTC.

The chain carries TRBV6-1 and TRBJ1-6; D is ambiguous. The CDR3 spans 16 residues. Germline CDR1 and CDR2: MNHNS and SASEGT. Trimming stripped 4 bases from V and 7 bases from J, with 17 bases between. This CDR3 reads CASSVGSYLANSPLHF. In nucleotides, the CDR3 is TGTGCCAGCAGTGTCGGGAGTTATCTAGCGAATTCACCCCTCCACTTT.

The chain carries TRBV6-5 and TRBJ2-1, with 10 bases identical to TRBD2. CDR1 is MNHEY, CDR2 SVGAGI, per germline. V lost 3 bases and J lost 5; bases outside the gene matches: 7. This CDR3 region has 16 residues. CDR3 loop: CASSYGRLAGDNEQFF. The CDR3 coding sequence is TGTGCCAGCAGTTATGGTCGGCTAGCGGGGGACAATGAGCAGTTCTTC.

A single count supports this clone. V gene TRBV15 combines with J gene TRBJ1-4; no clear D gene. The CDR3 is made up of 18 amino acids. V lost 3 bases, J lost 3 bases, and 20 bases lay in between. Germline loops: CDR1 LNHNV, CDR2 YYDKDF (reference sequence). CDR3 sequence (DNA): TGTGCCACCAGCAGCTCGACGAGGGTCTTAGCATCTAATGAAAAACTGTTTTTT. Its protein product is CATSSSTRVLASNEKLFF. The complete variable domain, with remaining parts taken from reference TRBV15 and TRBJ1-4, reads DAMVIQNPRYQVTQFGKPVTLSCSQTLNHNVMYWYQQKSSQAPKLLFHYYDKDFNNEADTPDNFQSRRPNTSFCFLDIRSPGLGDTAMYLCATSSSTRVLASNEKLFFGSGTQLSVL.

This clone has only one observation. V is TRBV9 and J is TRBJ1-6; 7 bases agree with TRBD1. This CDR3 contains 14 residues. From germline, CDR1 is SGDLS and CDR2 YYNGEE. The V gene end was trimmed by 3 bases and the J gene end by 11 bases; junction bases not matched to a gene: 8. CDR3 nucleotides: TGTGCCAGCAGCGCACAGGGGATTATAGCACCCCTCCACTTT. It codes for CASSAQGIIAPLHF.

The chain employs TRBV27 and TRBJ1-2; weak D call: TRBD1 (6 bases). This CDR3 region has 14 residues. Trimming took off 5 bases at V and 4 bases at J, with 14 bases between the two ends. In germline, CDR1 is MNHEY, CDR2 SMNVEV (reference sequence). CDR3 nucleotide sequence: TGTGCCAGCAGTGTACAGGGTGTCGGCTATGGCTACACCTTC. It yields the protein CASSVQGVGYGYTF.

The genes are TRBV6-5 and TRBJ1-2; possibly TRBD1 for D (5 bases). This CDR3 has 13 amino acids. CDR1 and CDR2 from the germline V gene are MNHEY and SVGAGI. Trimming shortened V by 5 bases and J by 4 bases, and 11 bases separated the two germline ends. The CDR3 spells CASSTGPSYGYTF. Written as DNA, the CDR3 is TGTGCCAGCAGTACAGGCCCCTCCTATGGCTACACCTTC.

The V gene is TRBV6-6, the J gene TRBJ2-7; TRBD1 is a possible D gene (6 bases). CDR1 is MNHNY and CDR2 is SVGAGI in the germline V gene (reference sequence). V shed 7 bases and J shed 3 bases, with 13 bases lying between them. This CDR3 contains 13 residues. This CDR3 reads CASTDRTFYEQYF. CDR3 in DNA: TGTGCCAGCACTGACAGGACTTTCTACGAGCAGTACTTC.

The chain couples TRBV29-1 to TRBJ2-3; 10 bases fit TRBD2. The length of the CDR3 is 17 residues. Germline CDR1 reads SQVTM; CDR2 reads ANQGSEA. Losses at the gene ends were 6 bases for V and 0 bases for J; bases not matched to a gene: 12. The CDR3 DNA is TGCAGCGTGGCCCCGAGGCTAGCGGGAGTTAGCACAGATACGCAGTATTTT. Amino acids: CSVAPRLAGVSTDTQYF.

The V gene is TRBV11-2, the J gene TRBJ2-1, with 12 bases lining up with TRBD2. This CDR3 is 18 amino acids long. V was clipped by 0 bases and J by 4 bases; unmatched bases: 7. The germline CDR1 and CDR2 sequences are SGHAT and FQNNGV. CDR3 amino acids: CASSLEPLAGGPYNEQFF. The CDR3 DNA reads TGTGCCAGCAGCTTAGAACCACTAGCGGGGGGACCTTACAATGAGCAGTTCTTC.

The chain is built from TRBV6-5 and TRBJ2-2; D may be TRBD2 (5 bases). V was trimmed by 2 bases and J by 1 base, leaving 11 bases between them. Germline V CDR1 and CDR2: MNHEY, SVGAGI. This CDR3 region has 16 residues. CDR3 residues: CASSYPRGLNTGELFF. The CDR3 DNA is TGTGCCAGCAGTTACCCACGGGGTTTGAACACCGGGGAGCTGTTTTTT.

Remarks on this clone: At one end the junction does not follow the germline gene, possibly because of a read error. The same CDR3 is also encoded by other DNA sequences in this sample. The chain carries TRBV10-3 and TRBJ1-1, with 7 positions matching TRBD1. The CDR3 spans 13 residues. The germline gives CDR1 ENHRY, CDR2 SYGVKD. Written as DNA, the CDR3 is TGTGCCATCAAAGAGGGACAGAACACTGAAGCCTTCTTT. This sequence encodes CAIKEGQNTEAFF.

This rearrangement joins TRBV6-5 to TRBJ1-4; 10 bases are a match to TRBD1. J gave up 6 bases and V 0 bases, and 4 bases lay outside the gene matches. This CDR3 has 16 amino acids. Germline CDR1 reads MNHEY; CDR2 reads SVGAGI. The CDR3 coding sequence is TGTGCCAGCAGTTACTCTCGGACAGGGGGACATGAAAAACTGTTTTTT. It translates to CASSYSRTGGHEKLFF.

The chain joins TRBV7-8 to TRBJ1-4; 7 bases line up with TRBD1. CDR1 SGHVS and CDR2 FQNEAQ come from the germline V gene. Germline trimming cut 5 bases from V and 3 bases from J; bases unmatched to any gene: 18. The CDR3 has 19 amino acids. The CDR3 region has the DNA TGTGCCAGCAGCCCAGCGGCCTCGACAGGGCCAGCGGCTAATGAAAAACTGTTTTTT. It is translated as CASSPAASTGPAANEKLFF. Combining the CDR3 with reference TRBV7-8 and TRBJ1-4 gives the whole variable domain GAGVSQSPRYKVAKRGQDVALRCDPISGHVSLFWYQQALGQGPEFLTYFQNEAQLDKSGLPSDRFFAERPEGSVSTLKIQRTQQEDSAVYLCASSPAASTGPAANEKLFFGSGTQLSVL.

The chain combines TRBV4-2 with TRBJ2-7; 9 bases line up with TRBD2. CDR3 length equals 14 residues. Germline CDR1 is LGHNA and CDR2 is YNFKEQ. V shed 1 base and J 6 bases; nucleotides not matched to a gene: 4. CDR3 DNA: TGTGCCAGCAGCCAAGCAGGGACTAGCAGCGAGCAGTACTTC. Its translation: CASSQAGTSSEQYF.

CDR3 amino acids: CASSNQASYEQYF. CDR3 bases: TGTGCCAGCAGCAATCAAGCATCCTACGAGCAGTACTTC. V usage is TRBV5-4 and J usage is TRBJ2-7; D unclear. V shed 4 bases and J shed 1 base, with 9 bases lying between them. The length of the CDR3 is 13 residues. In germline, CDR1 is SGHNT, CDR2 YYREEE (reference sequence).

The chain has TRBV29-1 and TRBJ2-1, with 8 positions matching TRBD1. The V gene's germline CDR1 is SQVTM and CDR2 ANQGSEA. V shed 2 bases and J 3 bases; nucleotides not matched to a gene: 0. There are 13 residues in the CDR3. CDR3 coding DNA: TGCAGCGTTGAAACAGGGGGCTACAATGAGCAGTTCTTC. Amino acid sequence: CSVETGGYNEQFF.

The chain employs TRBV5-1 and TRBJ2-3; 9 bases agree with TRBD1. CDR1 and CDR2 (germline): SGHRS, YFSETQ. The CDR3 length is 17 residues. After removal of 0 bases from V and 2 bases from J, the junction contained 7 bases not matched to a gene. CDR3 sequence reads: CASSLGRTGAPTDTQYF. CDR3 nucleotide sequence: TGCGCCAGCAGCTTGGGTCGGACAGGGGCCCCCACAGATACGCAGTATTTT. Variable domain in full (rest from reference TRBV5-1 and TRBJ2-3): KAGVTQTPRYLIKTRGQQVTLSCSPISGHRSVSWYQQTPGQGLQFLFEYFSETQRNKGNFPGRFSGRQFSNSRSEMNVSTLELGDSALYLCASSLGRTGAPTDTQYFGPGTRLTVL.

V and J are TRBV7-2 and TRBJ1-5; D perhaps matches TRBD1 (5 bases). There are 14 residues in the CDR3. Between the trimmed V and J ends, which lost 5 bases and 4 bases, there was a span of 12 bases. Germline loops: CDR1 SGHTA, CDR2 FQGNSA. CDR3 coding DNA: TGTGCCAGCAGCCCCGGGGGGGGTAATCAGCCCCAGCATTTT. Translating gives CASSPGGGNQPQHF.

This clone was observed once. The CDR3 loop reads CASSQDPRETEAFF. The CDR3 DNA reads as TGCGCCAGCAGCCAAGACCCCCGGGAGACTGAAGCTTTCTTT. The chain uses TRBV4-1 and TRBJ1-1; D is undetermined. Looked up from germline, CDR1 is MGHRA and CDR2 is YSYEKL. This CDR3 spans 14 amino acids. Trimming removed 0 bases at V and 5 bases at J, with 10 bases between.

This rearrangement joins TRBV11-1 to TRBJ2-1, with D tentatively TRBD1 (6 bases). CDR3 length: 17 amino acids. The V end was cut by 3 bases, the J end by 2 bases, with 17 bases between. Germline V gives CDR1 SGHAT, CDR2 FQDESV (reference sequence). The CDR3 here is CASSFGRIQGTYNEQFF. The CDR3 bases are TGTGCCAGCAGCTTTGGACGAATACAGGGCACCTACAATGAGCAGTTCTTC.

This clone turned up a few times. The V gene is TRBV5-4, the J gene TRBJ2-4, with 8 bases that match TRBD1. CDR1 and CDR2 (germline): SGHNT, YYREEE (reference sequence). This CDR3 is built from 14 residues. V lost 2 bases, J lost 3 bases, and 1 base stayed unmatched. CDR3 loop: CASSLGQGKNIQYF. The CDR3 DNA reads as TGTGCCAGCAGCTTAGGACAGGGCAAAAACATTCAGTACTTC.

The J gene is TRBJ1-6, the V gene TRBV9, with D tentatively TRBD1 (5 bases). Germline V gene sequence: CDR1 SGDLS, CDR2 YYNGEE. This CDR3 is 15 amino acids long. The ends were cut back, 4 bases at V and 3 bases at J, with 11 bases in the middle. This CDR3 is CASSHSDSYNSPLHF. In DNA, the CDR3 is TGTGCCAGCAGCCACTCTGACAGCTATAATTCACCCCTCCACTTT.

The chain uses TRBV6-5 and TRBJ2-2; the match to TRBD1 covers 7 bases. The CDR3 sequence is 16 residues long. With 2 bases clipped from V and 3 bases from J, the junction kept 6 bases outside the gene matches. Germline values: CDR1 MNHEY, CDR2 SVGAGI. This CDR3 is CASSYEGAFDTGELFF. CDR3 in DNA: TGTGCCAGCAGTTACGAGGGGGCGTTTGACACCGGGGAGCTGTTTTTT.

This sequence joins TRBV2 and TRBJ2-1; possibly TRBD1 for D (5 bases). The germline V gene has CDR1 SNHLY and CDR2 FYNNEI. The V and J ends lost 6 bases and 6 bases respectively, with 9 bases between them. The CDR3 runs to 12 residues. The DNA of the CDR3 is TGTGCCAGCAGCCAGGGAATCAATGAGCAGTTCTTC. Protein sequence: CASSQGINEQFF. Full variable domain (missing parts from reference TRBV2 and TRBJ2-1): EPEVTQTPSHQVTQMGQEVILRCVPISNHLYFYWYRQILGQKVEFLVSFYNNEISEKSEIFDDQFSVERPDGSNFTLKIRSTKLEDSAMYFCASSQGINEQFFGPGTRLTVL.

The chain uses TRBV7-2 and TRBJ1-2; 7 bases agree with TRBD1. This CDR3 has 15 residues. V gave up 4 bases and J gave up 2 bases; unmatched junction bases: 7. Germline CDR1 is SGHTA and CDR2 is FQGNSA. CDR3 amino acids: CASSSIGDRNYGYTF. The CDR3 DNA reads as TGTGCCAGCAGCTCCATAGGGGACAGAAACTATGGCTACACCTTC. The variable domain in full, with the rest retrieved from reference TRBV7-2 and TRBJ1-2, is GAGVSQSPSNKVTEKGKDVELRCDPISGHTALYWYRQSLGQGLEFLIYFQGNSAPDKSGLPSDRFSAERTGGSVSTLTIQRTQQEDSAVYLCASSSIGDRNYGYTFGSGTRLTVV.

The V gene is TRBV6-4, the J gene TRBJ2-1; 10 bases line up with TRBD2. After removal of 4 bases from V and 3 bases from J, the junction contained 3 bases not matched to a gene. Per germline, CDR1 MRHNA and CDR2 SNTAGT. The CDR3 has 15 amino acids. CDR3: CASSGLAGDYNEQFF. CDR3 coding DNA: TGTGCCAGCAGTGGCCTAGCGGGAGACTACAATGAGCAGTTCTTC.